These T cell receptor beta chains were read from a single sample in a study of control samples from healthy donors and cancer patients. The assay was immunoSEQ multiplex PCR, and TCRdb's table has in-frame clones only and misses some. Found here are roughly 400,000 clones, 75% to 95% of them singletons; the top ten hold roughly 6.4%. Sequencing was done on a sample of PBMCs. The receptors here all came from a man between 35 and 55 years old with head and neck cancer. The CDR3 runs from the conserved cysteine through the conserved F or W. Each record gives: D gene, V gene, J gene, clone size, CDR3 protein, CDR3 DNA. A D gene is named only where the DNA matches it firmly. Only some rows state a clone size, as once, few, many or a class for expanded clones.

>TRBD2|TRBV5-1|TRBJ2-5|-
CASSLWTSGGAETQYF
TGCGCCAGCAGCTTGTGGACTAGCGGGGGGGCAGAGACCCAGTACTTC
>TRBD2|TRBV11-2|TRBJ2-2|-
CASSLAGGAPGELFF
TGTGCCAGCAGCTTAGCGGGGGGGGCGCCCGGGGAGCTGTTTTTT
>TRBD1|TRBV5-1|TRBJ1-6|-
CASSSQGGVKNSPLHF
TGCGCCAGCAGCTCCCAGGGGGGAGTGAAGAATTCACCCCTCCACTTT
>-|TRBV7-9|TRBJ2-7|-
CASSLYEGSGEQYF
TGTGCCAGCAGCTTATACGAGGGGTCGGGGGAGCAGTACTTC
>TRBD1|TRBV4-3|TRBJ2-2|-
CASSQLLRDRNTGELFF
TGCGCCAGCAGCCAATTGCTCCGGGACAGAAACACCGGGGAGCTGTTTTTT
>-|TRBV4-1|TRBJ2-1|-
CASSHARTGGSSYNEQFF
TGCGCCAGCAGCCATGCTAGAACGGGCGGTAGCTCCTACAATGAGCAGTTCTTC
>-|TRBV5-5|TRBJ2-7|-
CASSLVNRAYEQYF
TGTGCCAGCAGCTTGGTGAACAGGGCCTACGAGCAGTACTTC
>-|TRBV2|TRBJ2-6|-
CARRDGAGANVLTF
TGTGCCAGACGGGACGGAGCTGGGGCCAACGTCCTGACTTTC
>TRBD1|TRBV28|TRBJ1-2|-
CASSINRDSYGYTF
TGTGCCAGCAGCATTAACCGGGACAGCTATGGCTACACCTTC
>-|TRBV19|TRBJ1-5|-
CASSSWGSNQPQHF
TGTGCCAGTAGTAGTTGGGGTAGCAATCAGCCCCAGCATTTT
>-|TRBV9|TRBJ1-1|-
CASSVLLNTEAFF
TGTGCCAGCAGCGTACTCCTGAACACTGAAGCTTTCTTT
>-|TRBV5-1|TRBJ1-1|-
CASSISTVEFTEAFF
TGCGCCAGCAGCATCTCGACAGTGGAGTTCACTGAAGCTTTCTTT
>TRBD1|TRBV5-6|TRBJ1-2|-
CASSSDRGKTF
TGTGCCAGCAGCTCCGACAGGGGAAAAACCTTC
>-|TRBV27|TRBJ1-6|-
CASSLWDSPLHF
TGTGCCAGCAGCCTATGGGATTCACCCCTCCACTTT
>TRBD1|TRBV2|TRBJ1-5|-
CASRTGDNQPQHF
TGTGCCAGCAGGACAGGGGACAATCAGCCCCAGCATTTT
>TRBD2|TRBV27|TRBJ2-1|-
CASSPGLAFSYNEQFF
TGTGCCAGCAGTCCGGGACTAGCTTTCTCCTACAATGAGCAGTTCTTC
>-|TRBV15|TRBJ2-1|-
CATSVSYNEQFF
TGTGCCACCAGCGTGTCCTACAATGAGCAGTTCTTC
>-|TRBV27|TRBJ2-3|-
CASSFAGRADTQYF
TGTGCCAGCAGTTTCGCGGGAAGGGCAGATACGCAGTATTTT
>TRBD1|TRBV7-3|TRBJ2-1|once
CASSPDRPRSYNEQFF
TGTGCCAGCAGCCCGGACAGGCCGCGATCCTACAATGAGCAGTTCTTC
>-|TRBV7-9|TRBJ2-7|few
CASSLAPGFYEQYF
TGTGCCAGCAGCTTAGCGCCAGGGTTCTACGAGCAGTACTTC
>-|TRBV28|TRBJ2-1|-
CASSSDSYYNEQFF
TGTGCCAGCAGTTCTGACAGTTATTACAATGAGCAGTTCTTC
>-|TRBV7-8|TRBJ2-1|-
CASRAPLPPNDNEQFF
TGTGCCAGCAGAGCCCCCCTTCCGCCAAACGACAATGAGCAGTTCTTC
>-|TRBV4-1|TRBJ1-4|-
CASSTRDGGIANEKLFF
TGCGCCAGCTCAACCCGGGACGGTGGTATAGCTAATGAAAAACTGTTTTTT
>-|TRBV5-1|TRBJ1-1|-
CASSLGQGSEAFF
TGCGCCAGCAGCTTGGGCCAGGGATCTGAAGCTTTCTTT
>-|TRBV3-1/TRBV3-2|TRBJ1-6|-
CASSQGVGHSPLHF
TGTGCCAGCAGCCAAGGCGTGGGACATTCACCCCTCCACTTT
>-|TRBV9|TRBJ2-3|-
CASSIQGRTDTQYF
TGTGCCAGCAGCATCCAGGGGCGGACGGATACGCAGTATTTT
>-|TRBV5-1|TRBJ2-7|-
CASSFAPGYEQYF
TGCGCCAGCAGCTTCGCTCCGGGCTACGAGCAGTACTTC
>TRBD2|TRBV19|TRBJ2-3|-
CASIPGGGHGTQYF
TGTGCCAGTATCCCTGGCGGGGGGCACGGTACGCAGTATTTT
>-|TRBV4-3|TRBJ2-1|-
CASSQHRLNEQFF
TGCGCCAGCAGCCAACACAGGTTGAATGAGCAGTTCTTC
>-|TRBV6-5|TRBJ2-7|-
CASRIGLNWDEQYF
TGTGCCAGCAGGATTGGTTTGAACTGGGACGAGCAGTACTTC
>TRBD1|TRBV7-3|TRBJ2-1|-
CASSLIGTGNNEQFF
TGTGCCAGCAGCTTAATAGGGACAGGTAACAATGAGCAGTTCTTC
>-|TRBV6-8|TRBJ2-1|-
CASSKPVAGLVDNEQFF
TGTGCCAGCAGCAAACCCGTTGCCGGACTGGTCGACAATGAGCAGTTCTTC
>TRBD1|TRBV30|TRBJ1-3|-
CAWSVTGGASGNTIYF
TGTGCCTGGAGTGTGACAGGGGGTGCCTCTGGAAACACCATATATTTT
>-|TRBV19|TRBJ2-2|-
CASRKDGLSNTGELFF
TGTGCCAGTAGAAAAGACGGACTATCGAACACCGGGGAGCTGTTTTTT
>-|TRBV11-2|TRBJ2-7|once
CASSPGAGGPYEQYF
TGTGCCAGCAGCCCGGGGGCAGGGGGTCCCTACGAGCAGTACTTC
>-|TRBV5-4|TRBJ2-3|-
CASSLEGPLGTDTQYF
TGTGCCAGCAGCTTGGAGGGTCCTCTCGGCACAGATACGCAGTATTTT
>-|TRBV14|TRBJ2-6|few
CASSQDLRLGANVLTF
TGTGCCAGCAGCCAAGATCTCAGGCTTGGGGCCAACGTCCTGACTTTC
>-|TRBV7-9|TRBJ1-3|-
CASSRDNTISGNTIYF
TGTGCCAGCAGCAGGGACAACACCATCTCTGGAAACACCATATATTTT
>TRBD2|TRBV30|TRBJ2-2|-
CAWCTIAGGSGELFF
TGTGCCTGGTGTACTATAGCGGGAGGTTCCGGGGAGCTGTTTTTT
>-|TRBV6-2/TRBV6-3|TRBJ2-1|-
CASSYSNQLGEQFF
TGTGCCAGCAGTTACTCGAATCAACTAGGTGAGCAGTTCTTC
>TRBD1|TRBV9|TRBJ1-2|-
CASSAGQGKAGYTF
TGTGCCAGCAGCGCCGGACAGGGAAAAGCAGGCTACACCTTC
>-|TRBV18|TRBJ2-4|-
CASSPSIPDIQYF
TGTGCCAGCTCACCATCTATCCCGGACATTCAGTACTTC
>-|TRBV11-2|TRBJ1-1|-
CASSLFRVNTEAFF
TGTGCCAGCAGCTTATTTCGTGTGAACACTGAAGCTTTCTTT
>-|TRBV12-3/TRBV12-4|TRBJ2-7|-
CASSSSSYEQYF
TGTGCCAGCAGCTCGAGCTCCTACGAGCAGTACTTC
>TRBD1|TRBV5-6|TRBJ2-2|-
CASSLPGGEAGELFF
TGTGCCAGCAGCTTGCCAGGGGGCGAGGCCGGGGAGCTGTTTTTT
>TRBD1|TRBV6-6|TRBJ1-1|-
CASSLPFRQGVTEAFF
TGTGCCAGCAGTCTACCCTTTCGACAGGGGGTTACTGAAGCTTTCTTT
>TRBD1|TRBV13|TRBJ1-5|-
CASSIGTGRQPQHF
TGTGCCAGCAGCATCGGGACAGGGCGACAGCCCCAGCATTTT
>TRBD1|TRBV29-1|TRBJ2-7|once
CSVEKDRGYEQYF
TGCAGCGTTGAAAAGGACAGGGGCTACGAGCAGTACTTC
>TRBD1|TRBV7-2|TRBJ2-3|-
CASSSRDRVFDTQYF
TGTGCCAGCAGCTCCCGGGACAGGGTTTTTGATACGCAGTATTTT
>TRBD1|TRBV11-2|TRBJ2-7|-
CASSSDRASYEQYF
TGTGCCAGCAGCTCGGACAGGGCTTCCTACGAGCAGTACTTC
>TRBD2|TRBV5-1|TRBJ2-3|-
CASSIQRGLADTQYF
TGCGCCAGCAGCATCCAGCGGGGGTTGGCAGATACGCAGTATTTT
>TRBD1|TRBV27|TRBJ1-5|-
CASSTGGQPQHF
TGTGCCAGCAGCACAGGGGGTCAGCCCCAGCATTTT